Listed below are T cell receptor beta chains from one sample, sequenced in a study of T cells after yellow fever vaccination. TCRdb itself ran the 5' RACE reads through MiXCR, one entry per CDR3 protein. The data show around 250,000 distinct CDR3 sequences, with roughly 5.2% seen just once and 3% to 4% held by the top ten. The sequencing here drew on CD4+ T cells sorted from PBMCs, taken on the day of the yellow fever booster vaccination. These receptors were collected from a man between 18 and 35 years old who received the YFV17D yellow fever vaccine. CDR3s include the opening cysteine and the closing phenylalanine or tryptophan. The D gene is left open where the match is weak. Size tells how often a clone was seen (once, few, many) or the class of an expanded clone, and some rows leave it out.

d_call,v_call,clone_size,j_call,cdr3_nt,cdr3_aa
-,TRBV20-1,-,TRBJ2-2,TGCAGTGCTAGAGATAACAGGAACACCGGGGAGCTGTTTTTT,CSARDNRNTGELFF
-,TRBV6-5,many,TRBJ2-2,TGTGCCAGCAGGTCAACAATGAGCGGGGAGCTGTTTTTT,CASRSTMSGELFF
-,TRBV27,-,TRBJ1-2,TGTGCCAGCAGTCATACTCCGGGACGGCTTAACTATGGCTACACCTTC,CASSHTPGRLNYGYTF
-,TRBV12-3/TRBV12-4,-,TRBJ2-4,TGTGCCAGCACCCGGGACGGGGGGCTTACACGGGGTGGCATTCAGTACTTC,CASTRDGGLTRGGIQYF
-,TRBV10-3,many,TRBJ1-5,TGTGCCATCAGTGAGTCGTTAGGCAATCAGCCCCAGCATTTT,CAISESLGNQPQHF
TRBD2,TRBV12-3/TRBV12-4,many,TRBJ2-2,TGTGCCAGCAGGAGCGGGGGGGCATGGACCGGGGAGCTGTTTTTT,CASRSGGAWTGELFF
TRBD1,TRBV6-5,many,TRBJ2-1,TGTGCCAGCAGTTACTCATACAGGGGCGAGGTCAATGAGCAGTTCTTC,CASSYSYRGEVNEQFF
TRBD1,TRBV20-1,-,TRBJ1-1,TGCAGTGCCCCCCACCCCGGACAGGGAGACACTGAAGCTTTCTTT,CSAPHPGQGDTEAFF
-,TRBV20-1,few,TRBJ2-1,TGCAGTGTCCGGTACAATGAGCAGTTCTTC,CSVRYNEQFF
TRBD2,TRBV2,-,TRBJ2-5,TGTGCCAGCAGTGAGGGACTAGCGGGGCTAGAGACCCAGTACTTC,CASSEGLAGLETQYF
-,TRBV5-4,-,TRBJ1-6,TGTGCCAGCAGCTTGGCCAGCTCCCCGGGGCGGTTGGATAATTCACCCCTCCACTTT,CASSLASSPGRLDNSPLHF
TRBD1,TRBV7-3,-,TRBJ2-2,TGTGCCAGCAGCTTACACAGGGGTAACACCGGGGAGCTGTTTTTT,CASSLHRGNTGELFF
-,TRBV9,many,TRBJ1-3,TGTGCCAGCAGCCCATTCGAGGGGAGCTCTGGAAACACCATATATTTT,CASSPFEGSSGNTIYF
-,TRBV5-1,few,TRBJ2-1,TGCGCCAGCAGCTTGGTAGGGGGGTATGAGCAGTTCTTC,CASSLVGGYEQFF
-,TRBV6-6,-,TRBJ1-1,TGTGCCAGCACCTCCTATCAGGGGATTCGGACTGAAGCTTTCTTT,CASTSYQGIRTEAFF
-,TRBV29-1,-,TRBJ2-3,TGCAGCGTTGAGGTAGTGGCAGATACGCAGTATTTT,CSVEVVADTQYF
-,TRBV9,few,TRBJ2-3,TGTGCCAGCAGCGTAGGGGGGGCTGGCACAGATACGCAGTATTTT,CASSVGGAGTDTQYF
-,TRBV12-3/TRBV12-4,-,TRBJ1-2,TGTGCCAGCAGTTTCATGGTATCTACCTATGGCTACACCTTC,CASSFMVSTYGYTF
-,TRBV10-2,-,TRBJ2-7,TGCGCCAGCCGCCTTCGGGCACCGTCCTACGAGCAGTACTTC,CASRLRAPSYEQYF
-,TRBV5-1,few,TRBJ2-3,TGCGCCAGCAGCTCGGAGCCCAGGGTGACAGATACGCAGTATTTT,CASSSEPRVTDTQYF
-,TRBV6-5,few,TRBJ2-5,TGTGCCAGCAGACGGACGTTGAGCGAGACCCAGTACTTC,CASRRTLSETQYF
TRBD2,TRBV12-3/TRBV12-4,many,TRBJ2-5,TGTGCCAGCATCTCTAGCGGGGGGGAGCCCCAGTACTTC,CASISSGGEPQYF
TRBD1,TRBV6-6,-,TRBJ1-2,TGTGCCAGCAATACACAGGGGGCCAATGGCTACACCTTC,CASNTQGANGYTF
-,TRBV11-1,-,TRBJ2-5,TGTGCCAGCAGCCCAGGGATCCAAGAGACCCAGTACTTC,CASSPGIQETQYF
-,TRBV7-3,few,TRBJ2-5,TGTGCCAGCAGCTTAGGCGGACGAGAGACCCAGTACTTC,CASSLGGRETQYF
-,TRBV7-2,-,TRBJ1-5,TGTGCCAGCAGCTGGGACGGGGTAGGGAATCAGCCCCAGCATTTT,CASSWDGVGNQPQHF
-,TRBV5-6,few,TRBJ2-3,TGTGCCAGCATTGGGGGGTACAGCGACTTCCCAGATACGCAGTATTTT,CASIGGYSDFPDTQYF
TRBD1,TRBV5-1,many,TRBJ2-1,TGCGCCAGCAGCTCGGACAGGGAAGGGAATGAGCAGTTCTTC,CASSSDREGNEQFF
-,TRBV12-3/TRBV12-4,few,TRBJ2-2,TGTGCCAGCAGGCCCCTTATAGGGGACACCGGGGAGCTGTTTTTT,CASRPLIGDTGELFF
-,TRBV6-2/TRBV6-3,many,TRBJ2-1,TGTGCCAGCAGTTCACTTTCTTACAATGAGCAGTTCTTC,CASSSLSYNEQFF
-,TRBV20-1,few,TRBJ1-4,TGCAGTGCTAGAGATCTGGGGGCAACTAATGAAAAACTGTTTTTT,CSARDLGATNEKLFF
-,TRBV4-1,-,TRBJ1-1,TGCGCCAGCAGCCCTCGGGCCATGAACACTGAAGCTTTCTTT,CASSPRAMNTEAFF
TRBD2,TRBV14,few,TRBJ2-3,TGTGCCAGCAGCCAAGCACTAGCGGGGCCTACAGATACGCAGTATTTT,CASSQALAGPTDTQYF
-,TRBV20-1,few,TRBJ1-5,TGCAGTGCTAGGGAGGGGTATAGCAATCAGCCCCAGCATTTT,CSAREGYSNQPQHF
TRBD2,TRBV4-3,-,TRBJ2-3,TGCGCCAGCAGCCAAGGGTTCCCTAGCGGGGGGAACACAGATACGCAGTATTTT,CASSQGFPSGGNTDTQYF
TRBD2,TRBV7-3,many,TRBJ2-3,TGTGCCAGCAGCCCCCAAAGCGGGGGCAACACAGATACGCAGTATTTT,CASSPQSGGNTDTQYF
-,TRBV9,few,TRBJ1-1,TGTGCCAGCAGCGTAGAAAGGGGAGCGGAAGCTTTCTTT,CASSVERGAEAFF
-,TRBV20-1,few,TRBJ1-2,TGCAGTGCCCTTGGACAGTACTATGGCTACACCTTC,CSALGQYYGYTF
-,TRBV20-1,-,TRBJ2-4,TGCAGTGCCGGAGCGAGCTCAAGGAACATTCAGTACTTC,CSAGASSRNIQYF
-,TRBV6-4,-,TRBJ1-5,TGTGCCAGCAGTGAGAGGGGGGGTGGGGGTCAGCCCCAGCATTTT,CASSERGGGGQPQHF